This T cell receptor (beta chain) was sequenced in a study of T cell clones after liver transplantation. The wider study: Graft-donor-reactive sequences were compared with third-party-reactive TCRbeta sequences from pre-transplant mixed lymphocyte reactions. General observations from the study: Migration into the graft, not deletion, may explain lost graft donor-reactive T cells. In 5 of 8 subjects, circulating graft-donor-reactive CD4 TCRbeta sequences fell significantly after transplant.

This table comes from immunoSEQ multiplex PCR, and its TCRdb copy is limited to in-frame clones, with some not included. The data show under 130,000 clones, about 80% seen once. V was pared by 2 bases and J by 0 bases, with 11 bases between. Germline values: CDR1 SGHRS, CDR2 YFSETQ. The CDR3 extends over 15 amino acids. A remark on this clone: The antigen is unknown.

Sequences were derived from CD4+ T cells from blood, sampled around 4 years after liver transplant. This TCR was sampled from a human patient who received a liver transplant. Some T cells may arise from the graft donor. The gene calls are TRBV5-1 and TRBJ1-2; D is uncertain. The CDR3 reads CASSLGGSPNYGYTF. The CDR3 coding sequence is TGCGCCAGCAGCTTAGGCGGATCCCCTAACTATGGCTACACCTTC.